The clone carrying this T cell receptor (beta chain) has a handful of counts. Antigen specificity is unknown. The record originates from a study of T-cell reconstitution after alpha-beta-depleted transplantation in children. CDR3 length: 13 residues. With 7 bases removed from V and 5 bases from J, the gap between germline ends came to 11 bases. The germline V gene has CDR1 SGHTA and CDR2 FQGNSA. Study-wide results and caveats: Several hundred expanded graft clones reportedly supplied alpha-beta T cells about two months after transplant.

For TCRbeta, the library was prepared with unique molecular identifiers. MiXCR, applied by TCRdb to the PCR reads, yields one record per CDR3 protein. The table shows 100,000 or so distinct CDR3 sequences, with about a quarter occurring only once. The chain couples TRBV7-2 to TRBJ2-2; perhaps D is TRBD1 or TRBD2 (6 bases each). The TCR originated in a boy aged 2 to 10 with acute lymphoblastic leukemia, due to receive a stem cell transplant. The specimen was PBMCs, collected before TCRalphabeta/CD19-depleted stem cell transplant. The CDR3 is CASTLGGTGELFF. The CDR3 coding sequence is TGTGCCAGCACCCTAGGGGGGACCGGGGAGCTGTTTTTT. The whole variable domain, remainder taken from reference TRBV7-2 and TRBJ2-2, is GAGVSQSPSNKVTEKGKDVELRCDPISGHTALYWYRQSLGQGLEFLIYFQGNSAPDKSGLPSDRFSAERTGGSVSTLTIQRTQQEDSAVYLCASTLGGTGELFFGEGSRLTVL.